This note documents a single T cell receptor beta chain sequence. Cohort 3 donors counted as recovered after two negative PCRs, clearance, or resolved symptoms. The data derive from a study of blood T cell repertoires in COVID-19. Germline V gives CDR1 MNHEY, CDR2 SVGAGI. The J segment lost 1 base and the V segment lost 10 bases, leaving 3 bases of the junction unmatched. CDR3 length: 12 residues. The assay was immunoSEQ multiplex PCR, and TCRdb's table has in-frame clones only and misses some. The profile covers hundreds of thousands of clones, with just under 90% appearing a single time and over 8.5% taken by the ten largest.

This rearrangement joins TRBV6-5 to TRBJ1-2, with 7 bases identical to TRBD1. The clonotype originates from a woman in her 30s who had recovered from COVID-19. Sequenced: PBMCs or T cells enriched from blood (not recorded which). The CDR3 region has the DNA TGTGCCACCTGGGACAGTAACTATGGCTACACCTTC. This translates into CATWDSNYGYTF.